The 28 T cell receptor beta chains presented below share a single source sample, sequenced in a study of CD8 T cells in ankylosing spondylitis. TCRdb redid the calling of the 5' RACE reads with MiXCR, one entry per CDR3 protein. Of some 240,000 distinct CDR3 sequences in the sample, over 8.5% were seen once. The sample consisted of blood, either unsorted or a sorted T cell fraction (not recorded which). These receptors were obtained from a male donor with ankylosing spondylitis or in good health (not recorded which).

Ten or more counts support this clonotype. The J gene is TRBJ1-5, the V gene TRBV2; D may be TRBD1 (6 bases). In germline, CDR1 is SNHLY, CDR2 FYNNEI. The V end was cut by 5 bases, the J end by 0 bases, with 11 bases between. The CDR3 runs to 15 residues. The CDR3 is CASSSQGPSNQPQHF. Here the CDR3 DNA reads TGTGCCAGCAGTTCACAGGGTCCTAGCAATCAGCCCCAGCATTTT.

As to this clonotype: A much bigger clone sits one base away, suggesting this may be a read error. The genes are TRBV5-5 and TRBJ2-7, with a weak D call TRBD2 (6 bases). The CDR3 covers 15 residues. Germline V gene data show CDR1 as SGHKS and CDR2 as YYEKEE (reference sequence). V shed 1 base and J shed 2 bases, with 13 bases lying between them. CDR3 loop: CASSLYVGLTYEQYF. DNA of the CDR3: TGTGCCAGCAGCTTGTATGTGGGACTTACCTACGAGCAGTACTTC.

The table lists this clonotype with many counts. The chain carries TRBV7-3 and TRBJ1-1; D is uncertain. Per germline, CDR1 SGHTA and CDR2 FQGTGA. V lost 2 bases and J 3 bases, leaving 7 bases between the germline ends. The CDR3 is 13 amino acids. CDR3 in DNA: TGTGCCAGCAGCTTACAGCCTCACACTGAAGCTTTCTTT. It codes for CASSLQPHTEAFF.

The sample holds many counts of this clonotype. This chain uses TRBV5-5 with TRBJ1-2; 10 nucleotides match TRBD1. Germline values: CDR1 SGHKS, CDR2 YYEKEE (reference sequence). The CDR3 is 15 residues long. V gave up 2 bases and J gave up 3 bases; unmatched junction bases: 4. CDR3 in DNA: TGTGCCAGCAGCTTTTCTGGACAGGGGGACTATGGCTACACCTTC. This sequence encodes CASSFSGQGDYGYTF.

Ten or more counts support this clonotype. The gene calls are TRBV20-1 and TRBJ1-2; no definite D call. The V end was cut by 0 bases, the J end by 6 bases, with 17 bases between. CDR1 is DFQATT and CDR2 is SNEGSKA in the germline V gene (reference sequence). The CDR3 runs 15 residues. The CDR3 DNA is TGCAGTGCTAGAGACGGGCGGTTGAGCGGGAATGGCTACACCTTC. Amino acid sequence: CSARDGRLSGNGYTF.

This clonotype was recorded many times. V is TRBV20-1 and J is TRBJ2-3; possibly TRBD2 for D (7 bases). CDR1 and CDR2 (germline): DFQATT, SNEGSKA (reference sequence). The CDR3 is made up of 12 amino acids. The CDR3 coding sequence is TGCAGAGTAAGGGGGGGGGCAGATACGCAGTATTTT. This sequence encodes CRVRGGADTQYF.

The V gene is TRBV12-3 or TRBV12-4, the J gene TRBJ1-6; 7 bases match TRBD1. The junction had 8 bases not matched to a gene; V was cut back by 3 bases and J by 12 bases. The CDR3 covers 14 residues. The CDR3 is CASSFGQEELPLHF. The DNA for the CDR3 is TGTGCCAGCAGTTTCGGACAGGAGGAATTACCCCTCCACTTT.

This clonotype has only a few counts. The chain has TRBV7-2 and TRBJ2-5; tentatively, D is TRBD1 (7 bases). The CDR3 sequence is 13 residues long. With 5 bases removed from V and 5 bases from J, the gap between germline ends came to 12 bases. Germline CDR1 reads SGHTA; CDR2 reads FQGNSA. The CDR3: CASSPQGGETQYF. The CDR3 nucleotides are TGTGCCAGCAGCCCTCAGGGGGGTGAGACCCAGTACTTC.

In this sample, this clonotype turned up a few times. This rearrangement joins TRBV4-2 to TRBJ2-7, with D tentatively TRBD1 (6 bases). Trimming stripped 1 base from V and 3 bases from J, with 13 bases between. CDR3 length: 15 amino acids. Germline CDR1 LGHNA, CDR2 YNFKEQ. The CDR3 sequence: CASSQAHRAHYEQYF. The CDR3, as DNA: TGTGCCAGCAGCCAAGCGCACAGGGCGCACTACGAGCAGTACTTC.

At least ten counts were recorded for this clonotype. CDR3 sequence (DNA): TGTGCCAGCAGTTACCCTGAGCCAGCCAATGAGCAGTTCTTC. Translation: CASSYPEPANEQFF. The chain has TRBV6-2 or TRBV6-3 and TRBJ2-1; the D is unclear. Germline-derived CDR1 and CDR2 are MNHEY and SVGEGT. The CDR3 consists of 14 residues. V was shortened by 2 bases and J by 6 bases, with 11 bases between the two germline ends.

This sequence joins TRBV25-1 and TRBJ2-7, with 8 bases matching TRBD1. The CDR3 has 15 residues. V was clipped by 3 bases and J by 3 bases; unmatched bases: 7. Germline CDR1 MGHDK, CDR2 SYGVNS. CDR3 region: CASSDSAGGVYEQYF. CDR3 DNA: TGTGCCAGCAGTGACTCTGCAGGGGGCGTCTACGAGCAGTACTTC.

This clonotype was detected ten times or more. The V call is TRBV5-1, the J call TRBJ2-7; no clear D. Looked up from germline, CDR1 is SGHRS and CDR2 is YFSETQ. V lost 5 bases to trimming and J lost 1 base, with 10 bases between them. The CDR3 totals 13 residues. CDR3 nucleotides: TGCGCCAGCAGACCTGGACCTTCCTACGAGCAGTACTTC. Residues: CASRPGPSYEQYF.

This clonotype came up once. This chain links TRBV4-3 with TRBJ2-3; D not resolved. This CDR3 region has 13 residues. Germline V gene lookup returns CDR1 LGHNA and CDR2 YSLEER. V lost 0 bases to trimming and J lost 6 bases, with 7 bases between them. CDR3 nucleotide sequence: TGCGCCAGCAGCCAAGATTCCGGGGATACGCAGTATTTT. Protein product: CASSQDSGDTQYF.

This clonotype was detected many times. CDR3 nucleotides: TGCAGTGCTAGACCCCGGACAGGGGCCACTATTGAAGCTTTCTTT. It specifies CSARPRTGATIEAFF. V gene TRBV20-1 combines with J gene TRBJ1-1; 9 bases fit TRBD1. Trimming at V came to 2 bases and at J to 7 bases, leaving 11 bases not matched to a gene. CDR1 is DFQATT and CDR2 is SNEGSKA in the germline V gene (reference sequence). CDR3 size: 15 residues.

This clonotype has ten or more counts. The V gene is TRBV5-1, the J gene TRBJ2-2; D not resolved. Trimming cost V 0 bases and J 3 bases, with 9 bases left between them. This CDR3 has 15 amino acids. Per the germline V gene, CDR1 is SGHRS and CDR2 is YFSETQ. CDR3 nucleotides: TGCGCCAGCAGCTTGGCAGGCGTGGACACCGGGGAGCTGTTTTTT. It yields the protein CASSLAGVDTGELFF. Full variable domain (remainder filled in from reference TRBV5-1 and TRBJ2-2): KAGVTQTPRYLIKTRGQQVTLSCSPISGHRSVSWYQQTPGQGLQFLFEYFSETQRNKGNFPGRFSGRQFSNSRSEMNVSTLELGDSALYLCASSLAGVDTGELFFGEGSRLTVL.

This clonotype showed up just a few times. The genes are TRBV6-1 and TRBJ2-3, with 11 nucleotides matching TRBD2. With V trimmed by 4 bases and J by 4 bases, 4 bases remained unmatched. The CDR3 has 15 residues. Germline values: CDR1 MNHNS, CDR2 SASEGT. The CDR3 spells CASSATSGIADTQYF. The CDR3 nucleotides are TGTGCCAGCAGTGCGACTAGCGGGATCGCAGATACGCAGTATTTT.

This clonotype was observed a few times. The chain combines TRBV28 with TRBJ2-7; TRBD2 matches at 7 bases. The V gene's germline CDR1 is MDHEN and CDR2 SYDVKM. The CDR3 loop spans 14 amino acids. The J segment lost 0 bases and the V segment lost 8 bases, leaving 7 bases of the junction unmatched. The chain's CDR3 is CASAPGTISYEQYF. CDR3 DNA sequence: TGTGCCAGCGCCCCCGGGACTATCTCCTACGAGCAGTACTTC.

The sample holds many counts of this clonotype. The chain employs TRBV7-9 and TRBJ1-6, with 12 bases matching TRBD1. Trimming removed 3 bases from V and 7 bases from J; junction bases left unmatched: 4. This CDR3 comprises 16 residues. The germline V gene encodes CDR1 SEHNR and CDR2 FQNEAQ (reference sequence). CDR3 region: CASSLGQGARNSPLHF. CDR3 coding DNA: TGTGCCAGCAGCTTGGGACAGGGGGCTCGGAATTCACCCCTCCACTTT.

This clonotype was seen only once. The chain has TRBV11-3 and TRBJ1-6; no reliable D call. This CDR3 has 12 residues. Looked up from germline, CDR1 is SGHNT and CDR2 is YENEEA. Trimming cost V 6 bases and J 7 bases, with 7 bases left between them. CDR3 in DNA: TGTGCCAGCAGTATGCCGAATTCACCCCTCCACTTT. As protein: CASSMPNSPLHF.

In this sample, this clonotype turned up many times. The gene calls are TRBV5-1 and TRBJ2-1; 7 bases are a match to TRBD2. Germline loops: CDR1 SGHRS, CDR2 YFSETQ. This CDR3 region has 16 residues. V trimming: 4 bases; J trimming: 5 bases; junction bases outside the gene matches: 12. CDR3: CASSPGALAVDNEQFF. DNA for the CDR3: TGCGCCAGCAGCCCCGGGGCGCTAGCGGTAGACAATGAGCAGTTCTTC.

This clonotype was picked up many times. The chain combines TRBV19 with TRBJ2-7; D is undetermined. V was cut by 5 bases and J by 0 bases, with 14 bases left in between. This CDR3 has 15 residues. In germline, CDR1 is LNHDA, CDR2 SQIVND (reference sequence). The CDR3 is CASSPQTDTSYEQYF. The CDR3 coding sequence is TGTGCCAGTAGTCCCCAGACTGATACCTCCTACGAGCAGTACTTC.

This clonotype showed up many times. The chain recombines TRBV12-3 or TRBV12-4 with TRBJ2-7; D is ambiguous. Between the trimmed V and J ends, which lost 1 base and 3 bases, there was a span of 7 bases. The CDR3 spans 13 residues. The DNA of the CDR3 is TGTGCCAGCAGTTTAGGCCCAATCTACGAGCAGTACTTC. It specifies CASSLGPIYEQYF.

This clonotype was seen just once. The rearrangement links TRBV28 to TRBJ1-2; 7 bases align to TRBD1. Germline values: CDR1 MDHEN, CDR2 SYDVKM. V shed 5 bases and J 7 bases; nucleotides not matched to a gene: 10. The CDR3 is 14 amino acids. The CDR3 DNA sequence: TGTGCCAGCAGTCCAGGACAGGCCAGGGCTGGCTACACCTTC. Translation: CASSPGQARAGYTF.

This clonotype has only a few counts. This chain links TRBV12-3 or TRBV12-4 with TRBJ2-1; D unclear. The CDR3 covers 13 residues. V lost 6 bases and J 7 bases, leaving 13 bases between the germline ends. CDR3 sequence reads: CASSWTGTNEQFF. The CDR3 DNA is TGTGCCAGCAGCTGGACGGGTACTAATGAGCAGTTCTTC.

This clonotype occurred many times. The J gene is TRBJ2-7, the V gene TRBV4-1; D may be TRBD2 (5 bases). The CDR3 has 15 residues. The germline V and J ends were trimmed by 0 bases and 4 bases, with 13 bases remaining between them. Germline CDR1 reads MGHRA; CDR2 reads YSYEKL. The DNA of the CDR3 is TGCGCCAGCAGCCAAGAAGAGAGTGAGGGTTACGAGCAGTACTTC. Translating it yields CASSQEESEGYEQYF.

This clonotype was counted between two and nine times. A junction end diverges from the germline sequence, so it may reflect a read error. The chain employs TRBV6-2 or TRBV6-3 and TRBJ2-1, with unresolved D. This CDR3 has 14 residues. Germline loops: CDR1 MNHEY, CDR2 SVGEGT. CDR3 DNA sequence: TGTGCCAGCAGTCACTCTTACTACCTCAATGAGCAGTTCTTC. The encoded protein is CASSHSYYLNEQFF.

This clonotype was detected ten times or more. The V and J genes are TRBV4-3 and TRBJ2-3; 8 bases are a match to TRBD2. This CDR3 region has 15 residues. Germline V lookup: CDR1 LGHNA, CDR2 YSLEER. V shed 0 bases, J shed 5 bases, and the junction held 4 bases outside the gene matches. CDR3 residues: CASSQEPRGEDTQYF. CDR3 nucleotide sequence: TGCGCCAGCAGCCAAGAACCGCGGGGGGAAGATACGCAGTATTTT.

Details on this clonotype: At one of its ends the junction is not consistent with the germline gene, which may arise from a read error. The J gene is TRBJ1-5, the V gene TRBV20-1; the match to TRBD1 covers 10 bases. The germline V gene has CDR1 DFQATT and CDR2 SNEGSKA (reference sequence). This CDR3 comprises 16 residues. DNA of the CDR3: TGCTGTGCTAGAGTCCCGGGACAGGGGTTCAATCAGCCCCAGCATTTT. It is translated as CCARVPGQGFNQPQHF.